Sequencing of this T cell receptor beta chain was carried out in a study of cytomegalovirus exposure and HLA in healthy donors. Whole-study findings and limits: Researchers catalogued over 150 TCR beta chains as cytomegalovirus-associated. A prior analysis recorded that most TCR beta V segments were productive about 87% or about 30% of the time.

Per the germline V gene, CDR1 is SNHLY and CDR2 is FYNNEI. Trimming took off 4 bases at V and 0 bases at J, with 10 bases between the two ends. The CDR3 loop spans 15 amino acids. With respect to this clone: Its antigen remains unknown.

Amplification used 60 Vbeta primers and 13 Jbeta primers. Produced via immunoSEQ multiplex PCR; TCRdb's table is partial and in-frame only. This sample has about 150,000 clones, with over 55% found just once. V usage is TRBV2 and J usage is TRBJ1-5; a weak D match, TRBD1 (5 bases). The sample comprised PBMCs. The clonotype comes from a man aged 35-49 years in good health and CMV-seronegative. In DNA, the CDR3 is TGTGCCAGCAGTGTGCGACAGTATAGCAATCAGCCCCAGCATTTT. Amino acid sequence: CASSVRQYSNQPQHF.